These 10 T cell receptor beta chains were all obtained from the same sample, sequenced in a study of blood T cell repertoires in COVID-19. Generated by immunoSEQ multiplex PCR, the TCRdb table keeps only in-frame clones and is missing some. The sample comprises 25,000 to 35,000 clones, about 88% of which are singletons, and around 10% rests with the top ten. Sequenced: peripheral blood. The receptors were sampled from a human donor in a cohort sampled during active COVID-19. The donor label of this sample is uncertain.

V and J are TRBV5-1 and TRBJ2-7, with D possibly being TRBD1 (6 bases). Germline values: CDR1 SGHRS, CDR2 YFSETQ. The CDR3 is 14 amino acids. Trimming removed 0 bases from V and 4 bases from J, with 11 bases in between. CDR3 sequence reads: CASSLASGQYEQYF. The CDR3 nucleotides read TGCGCCAGCAGCTTGGCCAGCGGACAGTACGAGCAGTACTTC. The variable domain in full, with the rest retrieved from reference TRBV5-1 and TRBJ2-7, is KAGVTQTPRYLIKTRGQQVTLSCSPISGHRSVSWYQQTPGQGLQFLFEYFSETQRNKGNFPGRFSGRQFSNSRSEMNVSTLELGDSALYLCASSLASGQYEQYFGPGTRLTVT.

The chain uses TRBV29-1 and TRBJ2-7, with D possibly being TRBD1 (5 bases). CDR1 and CDR2 from the germline V gene are SQVTM and ANQGSEA. V gave up 4 bases and J gave up 1 base, with 17 bases separating them. This CDR3 has 15 residues. The CDR3 DNA is TGCAGCGTTGGACAGCCAGTGGCCGGGTCCTACGAGCAGTACTTC. Residues: CSVGQPVAGSYEQYF.

V gene TRBV5-5 combines with J gene TRBJ1-5; TRBD1 is a possible D gene (5 bases). CDR3 length: 14 amino acids. With 0 bases removed from V and 7 bases from J, the gap between germline ends came to 11 bases. Germline-derived CDR1 and CDR2 are SGHKS and YYEKEE (reference sequence). The chain's CDR3 is CASSLVAGYQPQHF. The CDR3 DNA is TGTGCCAGCAGCTTGGTGGCAGGGTACCAGCCCCAGCATTTT.

V and J are TRBV28 and TRBJ2-3; 10 bases match TRBD2. The ends lost 3 bases at V and 4 bases at J; junction bases unmatched: 7. Germline CDR1 reads MDHEN; CDR2 reads SYDVKM. The CDR3 length is 16 residues. The chain's CDR3 is CASSLPPSGRPDTQYF. The CDR3 nucleotides are TGTGCCAGCAGTTTGCCGCCTAGCGGGAGACCAGATACGCAGTATTTT. The full variable domain, rest sourced from reference TRBV28 and TRBJ2-3, is DVKVTQSSRYLVKRTGEKVFLECVQDMDHENMFWYRQDPGLGLRLIYFSYDVKMKEKGDIPEGYSVSREKKERFSLILESASTNQTSMYLCASSLPPSGRPDTQYFGPGTRLTVL.

This CDR3 reads CATSPWGSQPEAFF. The CDR3 nucleotides are TGTGCCACCAGCCCATGGGGCAGCCAGCCTGAAGCTTTCTTT. V gene TRBV15 combines with J gene TRBJ1-1, with D perhaps TRBD1 (5 bases). The CDR3 runs to 14 residues. V was clipped by 5 bases and J by 6 bases, with 16 bases between them. CDR1 LNHNV and CDR2 YYDKDF come from the germline V gene (reference sequence).

The J gene is TRBJ2-1, the V gene TRBV11-3; maybe TRBD2 (5 bases). The ends were cut back, 0 bases at V and 1 base at J, with 7 bases in the middle. The CDR3 is 15 residues long. CDR1 and CDR2 from the germline V gene are SGHNT and YENEEA. In nucleotides, the CDR3 is TGTGCCAGCAGCTTAGAGGGGAGTTCCTACAATGAGCAGTTCTTC. Protein sequence: CASSLEGSSYNEQFF.

The genes are TRBV27 and TRBJ1-2; D gene ambiguous. CDR3 size: 12 residues. V gave up 5 bases and J gave up 6 bases, with 10 bases separating them. Per the germline V gene, CDR1 is MNHEY and CDR2 is SMNVEV (reference sequence). The chain's CDR3 is CASSPTGHGYTF. DNA of the CDR3: TGTGCCAGCAGTCCCACGGGTCATGGCTACACCTTC.

This sequence joins TRBV5-4 and TRBJ2-7, with D maybe TRBD2 (6 bases). V dropped 4 bases and J dropped 0 bases, with 17 bases sitting between them. Germline assignment: CDR1 SGHNT and CDR2 YYREEE (reference sequence). The CDR3 consists of 16 residues. Here the CDR3 reads CASSPAGGTHSYEQYF. DNA of the CDR3: TGTGCCAGCAGCCCCGCGGGCGGGACTCACTCCTACGAGCAGTACTTC.

This clone was counted only a few times. The V gene is TRBV3-1 (or the pseudogene TRBV3-2), the J gene TRBJ2-5; tentative D call: TRBD1 (5 bases). With 4 bases removed from V and 2 bases from J, the gap between germline ends came to 11 bases. Germline V gene lookup returns CDR1 LGHDT and CDR2 YNNKEL (reference sequence). The length of the CDR3 is 14 residues. CDR3: CASSLRSGQETQYF. The CDR3 nucleotides are TGTGCCAGCAGCCTCAGATCAGGGCAAGAGACCCAGTACTTC.

The rearrangement links TRBV7-8 to TRBJ2-7; 7 bases line up with TRBD1. CDR1 is SGHVS, CDR2 FQNEAQ, per germline. The J segment lost 3 bases and the V segment lost 5 bases, leaving 7 bases of the junction unmatched. CDR3 size: 14 residues. Here the CDR3 DNA reads TGTGCCAGCAGCCCCCGGGACAGCAACTACGAGCAGTACTTC. It is translated as CASSPRDSNYEQYF. The full variable domain, with the rest looked up from reference TRBV7-8 and TRBJ2-7, is GAGVSQSPRYKVAKRGQDVALRCDPISGHVSLFWYQQALGQGPEFLTYFQNEAQLDKSGLPSDRFFAERPEGSVSTLKIQRTQQEDSAVYLCASSPRDSNYEQYFGPGTRLTVT.